This TCR beta chain was profiled in a study of T cell responses to AZD1222 COVID-19 vaccine. This clone is a singleton in its sample. Antigen specificity is unknown. A junction end diverges from the germline sequence, so it may reflect a read error. The table came from immunoSEQ multiplex PCR; TCRdb's copy has only in-frame clones and leaves some out. Of 90,000 to 130,000 clones detected, around 90% appear once; the ten largest clones hold around 3%. This CDR3 region has 14 residues. In germline, CDR1 is MNHEY, CDR2 SMNVEV (reference sequence). General study points: Researchers report vaccine-associated CD4 TCRs spanning spike, with dominance at 160-218 and 743-854.

The chain has TRBV27 and TRBJ1-5; 7 bases map to TRBD1. The source of this sequence is an adult in good health. The sequencing here drew on peripheral blood, taken on day 0 of AZD1222 vaccination. CDR3 residues: CASSLSGGKQPQHF. The DNA for the CDR3 is TGTGCCAGCAGTTTATCAGGGGGCAAACAGCCCCAGCATTTT.